Each of the 17 T cell receptor beta chains below was sequenced from the same sample in a study of T cells in tuberculosis. Cells were sorted from thawed PBMC rested overnight and stained with GMM-loaded CD1B tetramer, viability dye and anti-CD3. CD1B tetramers were loaded with Rhodococcus equi-derived C32 glucose monomycolate. Sequencing was performed with immunoSEQ multiplex PCR; in TCRdb, only in-frame clones are kept and a portion is missing. The data contain 50,000 to 65,000 clones, roughly 88% of them singletons. The specimen sequenced was CD1b-GMM tetramer-negative cells sorted from PBMCs. The receptors come from an adult woman with latent tuberculosis.

The chain carries TRBV12-5 and TRBJ2-7; D not certain. CDR1 LGHNT and CDR2 FRNRAP come from the germline V gene. V was cut by 3 bases and J by 3 bases, with 6 bases left in between. The CDR3 totals 12 residues. In DNA form, the CDR3 reads TGTGCTAGTGGTTTATCCCACTACGAGCAGTACTTC. Its translation: CASGLSHYEQYF.

This chain links TRBV2 with TRBJ1-1; 9 bases match TRBD1. The CDR3 is made up of 18 amino acids. In germline, CDR1 is SNHLY, CDR2 FYNNEI. J gave up 1 base and V 4 bases, and 13 bases lay outside the gene matches. The chain's CDR3 is CASSAWGQGDRANTEAFF. The CDR3 region has the DNA TGTGCCAGCAGTGCATGGGGACAGGGCGATAGAGCGAACACTGAAGCTTTCTTT. The full variable domain, in which reference TRBV2 and TRBJ1-1 provide the parts outside the CDR3, is EPEVTQTPSHQVTQMGQEVILRCVPISNHLYFYWYRQILGQKVEFLVSFYNNEISEKSEIFDDQFSVERPDGSNFTLKIRSTKLEDSAMYFCASSAWGQGDRANTEAFFGQGTRLTVV.

The count of this clone is one. V is TRBV5-6 and J is TRBJ1-1; 7 bases align to TRBD1. V was pared by 3 bases and J by 8 bases, with 13 bases of the junction left unmatched. The CDR3 spans 15 residues. Germline V CDR1 and CDR2: SGHDT, YYEEEE. The chain's CDR3 is CASSSRHRGDPEAFF. In DNA, the CDR3 is TGTGCCAGCAGCTCCCGACACAGGGGTGACCCAGAAGCTTTCTTT.

This rearrangement joins TRBV5-1 to TRBJ2-1, with D unclear. CDR3 size: 11 residues. Germline loops: CDR1 SGHRS, CDR2 YFSETQ. Between the trimmed V and J ends, which lost 5 bases and 7 bases, there was a span of 7 bases. This CDR3 is CASSSRNEQFF. The CDR3 nucleotides read TGCGCCAGCAGTTCCCGTAATGAGCAGTTCTTC.

The rearrangement links TRBV11-3 to TRBJ2-7; 10 bases agree with TRBD2. Germline V CDR1 and CDR2: SGHNT, YENEEA. After removal of 6 bases from V and 2 bases from J, the junction contained 16 bases not matched to a gene. This CDR3 has 18 amino acids. The CDR3 loop reads CASSATGPWTSGPYEQYF. In DNA form, the CDR3 reads TGTGCCAGCAGTGCCACGGGGCCATGGACTAGCGGCCCCTACGAGCAGTACTTC.

The CDR3 loop reads CSAGHLNEKLFF. CDR3 sequence (DNA): TGCAGCGCCGGACACCTCAATGAAAAACTGTTTTTT. This chain connects TRBV29-1 to TRBJ1-4; TRBD1 might be the D (5 bases). Germline CDR1 SQVTM, CDR2 ANQGSEA. The ends were cut back, 7 bases at V and 5 bases at J, with 11 bases in the middle. CDR3 size: 12 residues.

This rearrangement joins TRBV7-2 to TRBJ1-2, with 11 bases aligning to TRBD1. This CDR3 region has 15 residues. The germline V gene has CDR1 SGHTA and CDR2 FQGNSA. The V gene end was trimmed by 5 bases and the J gene end by 2 bases; junction bases not matched to a gene: 4. The DNA for the CDR3 is TGTGCCAGCAGCCCTGGGACAGGGGGAAACTATGGCTACACCTTC. This gives the protein CASSPGTGGNYGYTF.

The V call is TRBV7-3, the J call TRBJ1-2, with 7 nucleotides matching TRBD1. Germline-derived CDR1 and CDR2 are SGHTA and FQGTGA. V lost 5 bases and J lost 0; bases outside the gene matches: 6. The CDR3 loop spans 15 amino acids. The chain's CDR3 is CASSPGTDPNYGYTF. The CDR3, as DNA: TGTGCCAGCAGCCCAGGGACAGACCCTAACTATGGCTACACCTTC.

There are a few counts of this clone. The chain uses TRBV27 and TRBJ2-5; D might be TRBD1 (6 bases). The CDR3 consists of 15 residues. The V end lost 4 bases, the J end lost 4 bases, and 16 bases lay between the germline ends. Germline lookup yields CDR1 MNHEY and CDR2 SMNVEV (reference sequence). CDR3 DNA: TGTGCCAGCAGTTATGCCGGGACATTGGCAGAGACCCAGTACTTC. It is translated as CASSYAGTLAETQYF.

The chain recombines TRBV7-2 with TRBJ1-5; the match to TRBD1 covers 12 bases. The CDR3 has 17 residues. The germline CDR1 and CDR2 sequences are SGHTA and FQGNSA. J lost 7 bases, V lost 8 bases, and 15 bases had no gene match. This CDR3 reads CASSHGTGGFSSQPQHF. CDR3 coding DNA: TGTGCCAGCTCCCACGGGACAGGGGGCTTTAGTAGCCAGCCCCAGCATTTT. Filled out from reference TRBV7-2 and TRBJ1-5, the complete variable domain reads GAGVSQSPSNKVTEKGKDVELRCDPISGHTALYWYRQSLGQGLEFLIYFQGNSAPDKSGLPSDRFSAERTGGSVSTLTIQRTQQEDSAVYLCASSHGTGGFSSQPQHFGDGTRLSIL.

The chain recombines TRBV9 with TRBJ1-3, with a weak D call TRBD1 (5 bases). CDR3 length: 16 residues. The germline V and J ends were trimmed by 0 bases and 3 bases, with 13 bases remaining between them. The germline CDR1 and CDR2 sequences are SGDLS and YYNGEE. CDR3 sequence: CASSVAAGDLGNTIYF. In DNA form, the CDR3 reads TGTGCCAGCAGCGTAGCGGCGGGGGATCTTGGAAACACCATATATTTT.

This chain connects TRBV19 to TRBJ1-5, with unresolved D. Trimming took off 6 bases at V and 0 bases at J, with 12 bases between the two ends. The CDR3 sequence is 15 residues long. Germline loops: CDR1 LNHDA, CDR2 SQIVND (reference sequence). The CDR3 DNA reads TGTGCCAGTAGCCCCTCGGGGTATAGCAATCAGCCCCAGCATTTT. Its translation is CASSPSGYSNQPQHF.

This clone showed up just once. The J gene is TRBJ1-1, the V gene TRBV6-5; possible D gene TRBD1, 6 bases. Trimming left V 0 bases short and J 4 bases short, with 6 bases between. The germline CDR1 and CDR2 sequences are MNHEY and SVGAGI. The CDR3 is 13 amino acids. The CDR3 sequence: CASSYSGGTEAFF. Written as DNA, the CDR3 is TGTGCCAGCAGTTACTCAGGGGGCACTGAAGCTTTCTTT.

The gene calls are TRBV14 and TRBJ2-2; weak D call: TRBD1 (6 bases). CDR1 SGHDN and CDR2 FVKESK come from the germline V gene. The CDR3 sequence is 16 residues long. Trimming pared 1 base from V and 1 base from J, leaving 10 bases between. CDR3 DNA sequence: TGTGCCAGCAGCCAAGGCCACAGGGAGAACACCGGGGAGCTGTTTTTT. Translating gives CASSQGHRENTGELFF. Based on the CDR3 plus reference TRBV14 and TRBJ2-2, the full variable domain is EAGVTQFPSHSVIEKGQTVTLRCDPISGHDNLYWYRRVMGKEIKFLLHFVKESKQDESGMPNNRFLAERTGGTYSTLKVQPAELEDSGVYFCASSQGHRENTGELFFGEGSRLTVL.

V is TRBV4-1 and J is TRBJ2-7; 10 bases agree with TRBD1. The J segment lost 5 bases and the V segment lost 6 bases, leaving 10 bases of the junction unmatched. CDR1 and CDR2 from the germline V gene are MGHRA and YSYEKL. The CDR3 contains 15 residues. CDR3: CASSHPRQGANEQYF. CDR3 DNA sequence: TGCGCCAGCAGTCACCCAAGACAGGGGGCTAACGAGCAGTACTTC.

The genes are TRBV6-4 and TRBJ1-1; D gene ambiguous. Germline CDR1 MRHNA, CDR2 SNTAGT. CDR3 size: 15 residues. Trimming shortened V by 6 bases and J by 0 bases, and 14 bases separated the two germline ends. The CDR3 DNA sequence: TGTGCCAGCAGCCGGTCTCGGCGGTTGAACACTGAAGCTTTCTTT. Residues: CASSRSRRLNTEAFF.

The genes are TRBV7-2 and TRBJ2-7; TRBD2 matches 7 bases. CDR1 and CDR2 from the germline V gene are SGHTA and FQGNSA. Trimming took 1 base from V and 2 from J; bases not matched to a gene: 5. This CDR3 has 15 residues. This CDR3 is CASSLEAGAPYEQYF. The CDR3 DNA reads TGTGCCAGCAGCTTAGAGGCGGGAGCCCCCTACGAGCAGTACTTC.